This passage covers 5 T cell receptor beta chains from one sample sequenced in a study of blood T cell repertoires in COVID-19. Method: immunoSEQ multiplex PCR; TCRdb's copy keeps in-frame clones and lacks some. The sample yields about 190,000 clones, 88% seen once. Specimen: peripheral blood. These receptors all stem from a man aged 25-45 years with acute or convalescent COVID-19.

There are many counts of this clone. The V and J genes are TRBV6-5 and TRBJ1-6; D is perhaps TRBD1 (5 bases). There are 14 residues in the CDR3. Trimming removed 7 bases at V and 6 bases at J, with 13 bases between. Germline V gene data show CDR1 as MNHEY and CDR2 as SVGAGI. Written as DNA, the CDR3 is TGTGCCAGCAAACAAGGGGTGGGTAATTCACCCCTCCACTTT. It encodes CASKQGVGNSPLHF.

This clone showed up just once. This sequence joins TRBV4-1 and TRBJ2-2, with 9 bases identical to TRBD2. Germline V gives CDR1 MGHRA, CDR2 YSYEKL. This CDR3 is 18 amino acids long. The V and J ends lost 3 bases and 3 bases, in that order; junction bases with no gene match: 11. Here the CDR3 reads CASSQSLAGGLDTGELFF. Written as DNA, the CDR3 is TGCGCCAGCAGCCAGTCCTTGGCGGGGGGGCTGGACACCGGGGAGCTGTTTTTT.

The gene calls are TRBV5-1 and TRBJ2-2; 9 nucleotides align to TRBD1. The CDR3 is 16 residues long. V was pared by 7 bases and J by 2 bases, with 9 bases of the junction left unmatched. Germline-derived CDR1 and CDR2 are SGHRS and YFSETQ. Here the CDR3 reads CASSRTGVGNTGELFF. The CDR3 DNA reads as TGCGCCAGCTCAAGGACAGGGGTCGGCAACACCGGGGAGCTGTTTTTT.

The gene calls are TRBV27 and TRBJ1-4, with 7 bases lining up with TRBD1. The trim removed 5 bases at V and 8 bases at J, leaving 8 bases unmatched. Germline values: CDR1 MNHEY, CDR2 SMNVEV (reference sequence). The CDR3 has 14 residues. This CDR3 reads CASSTYRGGEKLFF. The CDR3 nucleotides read TGTGCCAGCAGTACCTACAGGGGTGGGGAAAAACTGTTTTTT.

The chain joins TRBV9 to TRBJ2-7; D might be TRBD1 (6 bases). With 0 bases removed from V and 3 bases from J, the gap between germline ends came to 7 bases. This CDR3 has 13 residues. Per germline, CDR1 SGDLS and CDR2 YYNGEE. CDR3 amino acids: CASSVGQDYEQYF. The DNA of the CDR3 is TGTGCCAGCAGCGTAGGACAGGACTACGAGCAGTACTTC.